This T cell receptor (beta chain) was sequenced during a study of Ad26.COV2.S vaccination and SARS-CoV-2 variants. Noted treatment: over 15 received Ad26.COV2.S at low or high dose, single or two shots; roughly five received placebo; per-sample allocation not given. Day 63 after the first vaccine or placebo injection was the time point for sampling. TCRdb's table, derived via immunoSEQ multiplex PCR, lists solely in-frame clones and lacks some. The data show more than 350,000 clones, with 75% to 95% seen just once and 9% to 15% held by the top ten. This CDR3 is 15 amino acids long. CDR1 and CDR2 from the germline V gene are SGHDT and YYEEEE. With V trimmed by 4 bases and J by 8 bases, 7 bases remained unmatched.

This receptor was taken from a person aged 18-65 years who received the Ad26.COV2.S COVID-19 vaccine or a placebo. V gene TRBV5-6 combines with J gene TRBJ1-6; 9 bases align to TRBD1. The sequencing here drew on peripheral blood, taken in a trial of Ad26.COV2.S vaccine versus placebo. In nucleotides, the CDR3 is TGTGCCAGCAGCCCCGGACAGGGGACGGATTCACCCCTCCACTTT. This codes for CASSPGQGTDSPLHF.